The clone carrying this TCR beta chain was observed many times. Its antigen is not identified. These data belong to a study of Graves' ophthalmopathy and Graves' hyperthyroidism. Overall study findings and caveats: Sensitivity reached approximately 88% and specificity about 81% for a 13-signature model separating ophthalmopathy from stable hyperthyroidism.

Patients were excluded if they had other autoimmune diseases or uncontrolled infections, and likewise if pregnancy or lactation applied. From fresh peripheral blood, over 9 ml in volume, the PBMCs were obtained. Using RNA transcripts, the TCR beta CDR3 regions were amplified. RT-PCR with HTBI primers came first, then second-round multiplex PCR. TCRdb fed the multiplex PCR reads into MiXCR, producing one record per CDR3 protein. The sample carries about 400,000 distinct CDR3 sequences, approximately 20% recorded once. Sequencing was carried out using peripheral blood. This TCR derives from a woman in her late teens or twenties with Graves' ophthalmopathy.

DNA for the CDR3: TGTGCCAGCAGCCGATCGGACGGCGGGACCCAGTACTTC. Protein sequence: CASSRSDGGTQYF. The chain uses TRBV5-4 and TRBJ2-5; D ambiguous. Germline CDR1 reads SGHNT; CDR2 reads YYREEE (reference sequence). V was shortened by 4 bases and J by 7 bases, with 14 bases between the two germline ends. This CDR3 is built from 13 residues. The entire variable domain, with the rest obtained from reference TRBV5-4 and TRBJ2-5, is as follows: ETGVTQSPTHLIKTRGQQVTLRCSSQSGHNTVSWYQQALGQGPQFIFQYYREEENGRGNFPPRFSGLQFPNYSSELNVNALELDDSALYLCASSRSDGGTQYFGPGTRLLVL.